This passage covers 28 T cell receptor beta chains from one sample sequenced in a study of Ad26.COV2.S vaccination and SARS-CoV-2 variants (dated by TCRdb to the early 2020s). Library creation used the immunoSEQ multiplex PCR assay. The table comes from immuneACCESS by way of TCRdb, which keeps in-frame sequences with V and J called. Part of the clones is missing from these tables; in studies checked, under half for an unresolved V gene and the rest for unknown reasons. This sample comprises nearly 400,000 clones, around 89% of them detected only once. About 1.9% of the sample is in the top ten clones. The treatment or condition label, as the study defines it: some 20 received Ad26.COV2.S at low or high dose, single or two shots; several received placebo; per-sample allocation not given. For vaccine and placebo recipients, the sequenced repertoires came from samples collected on day 63 after the first injection.

This specimen was peripheral blood, taken in a trial of Ad26.COV2.S vaccine versus placebo. Receptors were obtained from a person between 18 and 59 years old who received the Ad26.COV2.S COVID-19 vaccine or a placebo.

The V and J genes are TRBV27 and TRBJ2-2; 7 bases are shared with TRBD2. Trimming at V came to 5 bases and at J to 4 bases, leaving 10 bases not matched to a gene. Germline values: CDR1 MNHEY, CDR2 SMNVEV (reference sequence). CDR3 length: 16 amino acids. Written as DNA, the CDR3 is TGTGCCAGCAGTCTTCTGGCGGGAGAGGGCACCGGGGAGCTGTTTTTT. It yields the protein CASSLLAGEGTGELFF.

This clone was counted once. This chain joins TRBV5-1 and TRBJ2-7; TRBD2 matches at 9 bases. The V gene end was trimmed by 0 bases and the J gene end by 5 bases; junction bases not matched to a gene: 6. Germline CDR1 SGHRS, CDR2 YFSETQ. This CDR3 contains 15 residues. The CDR3 protein is CASSLAGLAIHEQYF. CDR3 coding DNA: TGCGCCAGCAGCTTGGCGGGACTAGCTATCCACGAGCAGTACTTC.

The chain is built from TRBV6-2 or TRBV6-3 and TRBJ1-3; no definite D call. V shed 6 bases and J shed 0 bases, with 12 bases lying between them. The V gene's germline CDR1 is MNHEY and CDR2 SVGEGT. The CDR3 has 15 amino acids. CDR3 residues: CASSLDGSSGNTIYF. In nucleotides, the CDR3 is TGTGCCAGCAGCCTTGACGGCAGCTCTGGAAACACCATATATTTT.

V is TRBV5-1 and J is TRBJ1-2, with TRBD1 matching 8 bases. The CDR3 is made up of 16 amino acids. CDR1 is SGHRS and CDR2 is YFSETQ in the germline V gene. The junction had 15 bases not matched to a gene; V was cut back by 4 bases and J by 7 bases. The CDR3 is CASSPGWGQGAIGYTF. The CDR3 DNA is TGCGCCAGCAGCCCCGGTTGGGGGCAGGGGGCGATTGGCTACACCTTC. The complete variable domain, with remaining parts taken from reference TRBV5-1 and TRBJ1-2, reads KAGVTQTPRYLIKTRGQQVTLSCSPISGHRSVSWYQQTPGQGLQFLFEYFSETQRNKGNFPGRFSGRQFSNSRSEMNVSTLELGDSALYLCASSPGWGQGAIGYTFGSGTRLTVV.

V gene TRBV12-3 or TRBV12-4 combines with J gene TRBJ2-1; 8 positions match TRBD2. The CDR3 loop spans 13 amino acids. V trimming: 6 bases; J trimming: 6 bases; junction bases outside the gene matches: 4. CDR3 DNA: TGTGCCAGCAGAAGAAGCGGGAGCAATGAGCAGTTCTTC. Translating it yields CASRRSGSNEQFF.

This clone was recorded a few times. The V call is TRBV10-3, the J call TRBJ1-4; D perhaps matches TRBD1 (6 bases). The CDR3 loop spans 12 amino acids. In germline, CDR1 is ENHRY, CDR2 SYGVKD. Trimming took 3 bases from V and 7 from J, leaving 6 bases between them. CDR3 sequence: CAISDRGEKLFF. In nucleotides, the CDR3 is TGTGCCATCAGTGACAGGGGTGAAAAACTGTTTTTT.

A remark on this clone: This same CDR3 is encoded by further DNA sequences in the sample. V and J are TRBV5-1 and TRBJ2-5, with D possibly called TRBD1 or TRBD2 (7 bases each). V was clipped by 0 bases and J by 5 bases, with 11 bases between them. Germline lookup yields CDR1 SGHRS and CDR2 YFSETQ. The CDR3 runs 14 residues. Here the CDR3 DNA reads TGCGCCAGCAGCTTGGGACAGGGAGGGGAGACCCAGTACTTC. This encodes CASSLGQGGETQYF.

The chain carries TRBV3-1 (or the pseudogene TRBV3-2) and TRBJ2-3, with 7 bases fitting TRBD2. Trimming took 3 bases from V and 7 from J; bases not matched to a gene: 10. Germline V gene sequence: CDR1 LGHDT, CDR2 YNNKEL (reference sequence). The CDR3 sequence is 15 residues long. DNA for the CDR3: TGTGCCAGCAGCCATCGCGGACTAGTGGAGAATACGCAGTATTTT. Translation: CASSHRGLVENTQYF.

V is TRBV19 and J is TRBJ2-7, with D unclear. The CDR3 sequence is 14 residues long. V was shortened by 4 bases and J by 1 base, with 11 bases between the two germline ends. Per the germline V gene, CDR1 is LNHDA and CDR2 is SQIVND (reference sequence). This CDR3 reads CASSTSVGSYEQYF. In nucleotides, the CDR3 is TGTGCCAGTAGTACCTCGGTTGGTTCCTACGAGCAGTACTTC. Using reference TRBV19 and TRBJ2-7 for the parts outside the CDR3, the full variable domain is DGGITQSPKYLFRKEGQNVTLSCEQNLNHDAMYWYRQDPGQGLRLIYYSQIVNDFQKGDIAEGYSVSREKKESFPLTVTSAQKNPTAFYLCASSTSVGSYEQYFGPGTRLTVT.

This chain links TRBV24-1 with TRBJ2-2, with 9 bases fitting TRBD2. Trimming took 4 bases from V and 3 from J; bases not matched to a gene: 8. Germline V gene lookup returns CDR1 KGHDR and CDR2 SFDVKD. CDR3 size: 17 residues. The CDR3 coding sequence is TGTGCCACCAGTGACGGGGGGAGCGGGAGGCACACCGGGGAGCTGTTTTTT. Protein sequence: CATSDGGSGRHTGELFF.

The chain uses TRBV10-3 and TRBJ2-6; D possibly corresponds to TRBD1 (6 bases). Trimming removed 11 bases at V and 2 bases at J, with 10 bases between. The germline V gene has CDR1 ENHRY and CDR2 SYGVKD. The CDR3 spans 13 residues. This CDR3 is CAVTGPGANVLTF. The DNA for the CDR3 is TGTGCCGTCACAGGGCCTGGGGCCAACGTCCTGACTTTC.

This clone has only one observation. The same CDR3 can be traced to other DNA sequences in this sample. The rearrangement links TRBV27 to TRBJ2-3, with D unclear. V shed 4 bases and J shed 1 base, with 6 bases lying between them. The CDR3 is 13 amino acids. Germline CDR1 reads MNHEY; CDR2 reads SMNVEV (reference sequence). For the CDR3, the DNA is TGTGCCAGCAGTTCGCGTCGCACAGATACGCAGTATTTT. Amino acids: CASSSRRTDTQYF.

J is TRBJ2-1 and V is TRBV28; D gene ambiguous. Looked up from germline, CDR1 is MDHEN and CDR2 is SYDVKM. The V end was cut by 11 bases, the J end by 0 bases, with 11 bases between. The length of the CDR3 is 13 residues. CDR3 coding DNA: TGTGCCTCCACCGGTCTCTCCTACAATGAGCAGTTCTTC. Residues: CASTGLSYNEQFF. The variable domain in full, completed from reference TRBV28 and TRBJ2-1, reads DVKVTQSSRYLVKRTGEKVFLECVQDMDHENMFWYRQDPGLGLRLIYFSYDVKMKEKGDIPEGYSVSREKKERFSLILESASTNQTSMYLCASTGLSYNEQFFGPGTRLTVL.

This clone appeared once. The chain has TRBV9 and TRBJ2-2, with 9 bases aligning to TRBD1. CDR3 size: 16 residues. The ends lost 0 bases at V and 4 bases at J; junction bases unmatched: 4. Germline CDR1 and CDR2: SGDLS and YYNGEE. The CDR3 DNA sequence: TGTGCCAGCAGCGTAGGGGACAGGGTGAGCACCGGGGAGCTGTTTTTT. The encoded protein is CASSVGDRVSTGELFF.

The table lists this clone with a few counts. DNA for the CDR3: TGTGCCAGCAAGATGGGGTCGAACACCGGGGAGCTGTTTTTT. Translation: CASKMGSNTGELFF. The chain is built from TRBV2 and TRBJ2-2; the D is unclear. Per the germline V gene, CDR1 is SNHLY and CDR2 is FYNNEI. This CDR3 is 14 amino acids long. The V end was cut by 7 bases, the J end by 0 bases, with 9 bases between.

The gene calls are TRBV19 and TRBJ2-2; 13 bases fit TRBD2. Germline CDR1 is LNHDA and CDR2 is SQIVND (reference sequence). The length of the CDR3 is 17 residues. Germline trimming cut 6 bases from V and 5 bases from J; bases unmatched to any gene: 9. The CDR3 here is CASRGLAGNVITGELFF. CDR3 nucleotide sequence: TGTGCCAGTAGGGGACTAGCGGGAAACGTTATAACCGGGGAGCTGTTTTTT. Full variable domain (rest looked up from reference TRBV19 and TRBJ2-2): DGGITQSPKYLFRKEGQNVTLSCEQNLNHDAMYWYRQDPGQGLRLIYYSQIVNDFQKGDIAEGYSVSREKKESFPLTVTSAQKNPTAFYLCASRGLAGNVITGELFFGEGSRLTVL.

In this sample, this clone turned up once. The rearrangement links TRBV13 to TRBJ2-1, with D unclear. The V gene lost 4 bases and the J gene lost 4 bases, with 8 bases spanning the gap. Germline V gene sequence: CDR1 PRHDT, CDR2 FYEKMQ (reference sequence). CDR3 length: 13 amino acids. CDR3 DNA sequence: TGTGCCAGCAGCTCAGGAAATTACAATGAGCAGTTCTTC. Translation gives CASSSGNYNEQFF.

The table lists this clone with a few counts. The chain has TRBV3-1 (or the pseudogene TRBV3-2) and TRBJ1-1; D is possibly TRBD1 (5 bases). Germline V gene lookup returns CDR1 LGHDT and CDR2 YNNKEL (reference sequence). The CDR3 totals 15 residues. The V end was cut by 6 bases, the J end by 4 bases, with 18 bases between. CDR3 protein: CASSLIGGGGTEAFF. CDR3 DNA sequence: TGTGCCAGCAGTCTCATTGGGGGTGGTGGCACTGAAGCTTTCTTT.

The chain combines TRBV6-5 with TRBJ1-1; D gene ambiguous. V dropped 4 bases and J dropped 0 bases, with 9 bases sitting between them. In germline, CDR1 is MNHEY, CDR2 SVGAGI. The CDR3 loop spans 14 amino acids. Here the CDR3 DNA reads TGTGCCAGCAGTTCCCGACTGGTGAACACTGAAGCTTTCTTT. It is translated as CASSSRLVNTEAFF.

This sequence joins TRBV30 and TRBJ2-1; no reliable D call. V lost 0 bases and J 6 bases, leaving 12 bases between the germline ends. The germline V gene has CDR1 GTSNPN and CDR2 SVGIG (reference sequence). The CDR3 consists of 14 residues. Here the CDR3 DNA reads TGTGCCTGGAGTGTAGCTTTGATGGCCAATGAGCAGTTCTTC. The encoded protein is CAWSVALMANEQFF.

The J gene is TRBJ1-2, the V gene TRBV20-1, with D possibly being TRBD1 (5 bases). Germline assignment: CDR1 DFQATT and CDR2 SNEGSKA (reference sequence). CDR3 length: 11 amino acids. Trimming removed 4 bases from V and 4 bases from J, with 7 bases in between. The CDR3 here is CSATGTYGYTF. As DNA, the CDR3 is TGCAGTGCTACCGGGACCTATGGCTACACCTTC.

Ten or more counts support this clone. The CDR3: CASSFTFGESPLHF. For the CDR3, the DNA is TGCGCCAGCAGCTTCACGTTCGGGGAATCACCCCTCCACTTT. The J gene is TRBJ1-6, the V gene TRBV5-1; D remains unclear. Germline V gene sequence: CDR1 SGHRS, CDR2 YFSETQ. V lost 2 bases and J lost 10, with 13 bases in between. The CDR3 covers 14 residues. Using reference TRBV5-1 and TRBJ1-6 for the parts outside the CDR3, the full variable domain is KAGVTQTPRYLIKTRGQQVTLSCSPISGHRSVSWYQQTPGQGLQFLFEYFSETQRNKGNFPGRFSGRQFSNSRSEMNVSTLELGDSALYLCASSFTFGESPLHFGNGTRLTVT.

The chain couples TRBV9 to TRBJ1-4; 8 bases match TRBD1. V shed 0 bases and J 8 bases; nucleotides not matched to a gene: 9. The CDR3 runs 16 residues. The V gene's germline CDR1 is SGDLS and CDR2 YYNGEE. The CDR3 region has the DNA TGTGCCAGCAGCGTAGGTCCCGGGACAGGAGGGGAAAAACTGTTTTTT. It specifies CASSVGPGTGGEKLFF. Using reference TRBV9 and TRBJ1-4 for the parts outside the CDR3, the full variable domain is DSGVTQTPKHLITATGQRVTLRCSPRSGDLSVYWYQQSLDQGLQFLIQYYNGEERAKGNILERFSAQQFPDLHSELNLSSLELGDSALYFCASSVGPGTGGEKLFFGSGTQLSVL.

This clone was recorded a few times. The chain couples TRBV18 to TRBJ1-4, with 7 bases that match TRBD1. The V gene's germline CDR1 is KGHSH and CDR2 LQKENI. This CDR3 contains 14 residues. V dropped 3 bases and J dropped 8; count of bases not matched to a gene: 6. CDR3 coding DNA: TGTGCCAGCTCACCGTCCAGGGGGGAGGAAAAACTGTTTTTT. It codes for CASSPSRGEEKLFF. The full variable domain, completed using reference TRBV18 and TRBJ1-4, is NAGVMQNPRHLVRRRGQEARLRCSPMKGHSHVYWYRQLPEEGLKFMVYLQKENIIDESGMPKERFSAEFPKEGPSILRIQQVVRGDSAAYFCASSPSRGEEKLFFGSGTQLSVL.

This rearrangement joins TRBV28 to TRBJ1-2; D unresolved. CDR1 is MDHEN and CDR2 is SYDVKM in the germline V gene. Trimming stripped 6 bases from V and 1 base from J, with 9 bases between. The length of the CDR3 is 13 residues. The CDR3 DNA sequence: TGTGCCAGCAGCCTAAATCTTAACTATGGCTACACCTTC. Protein sequence: CASSLNLNYGYTF.

This chain joins TRBV9 and TRBJ2-5; D remains ambiguous. The CDR3 is 17 residues long. Germline CDR1 and CDR2: SGDLS and YYNGEE. Trimming stripped 0 bases from V and 1 base from J, with 16 bases between. In nucleotides, the CDR3 is TGTGCCAGCAGCGTAGGAGTGGGTACCGTAACCCAAGAGACCCAGTACTTC. This encodes CASSVGVGTVTQETQYF.

The CDR3 DNA reads TGTGCCAGCAGCAGGATCGATGGCAATCAGCCCCAGCATTTT. Translation: CASSRIDGNQPQHF. The chain has TRBV6-5 and TRBJ1-5, with D uncertain. V dropped 6 bases and J dropped 2 bases, with 11 bases sitting between them. This CDR3 region has 14 residues. Germline loops: CDR1 MNHEY, CDR2 SVGAGI.

The V call is TRBV19, the J call TRBJ2-1; 11 bases are a match to TRBD2. The CDR3 loop spans 16 amino acids. Germline V lookup: CDR1 LNHDA, CDR2 SQIVND (reference sequence). Trimming cost V 6 bases and J 0 bases; bases outside gene matches: 4. The CDR3 region is CASSGTSGRSYNEQFF. CDR3 bases: TGTGCCAGTAGCGGGACTAGCGGACGCTCCTACAATGAGCAGTTCTTC.